The 13 T cell receptor beta chains listed next were all sequenced from one sample in a study of cytomegalovirus exposure and HLA in healthy donors. Primers: 60 Vbeta forward and 13 Jbeta reverse. Libraries were prepared by immunoSEQ multiplex PCR; TCRdb keeps only in-frame clonotypes and omits some of them. This table holds some 120,000 clones, 70% to 90% found once. The sequencing sample was made of PBMCs. The origin of the receptors is a man aged 40-49 years in good health and CMV-seronegative.

The CDR3 sequence is CASRQMNEKLFF. The CDR3 bases are TGTGCCAGCAGGCAGATGAATGAAAAACTGTTTTTT. The V call is TRBV28, the J call TRBJ1-4; D not resolved. V gave up 6 bases and J gave up 5 bases, with 7 bases separating them. This CDR3 has 12 residues. Germline CDR1 is MDHEN and CDR2 is SYDVKM.

J is TRBJ1-2 and V is TRBV29-1, with TRBD1 matching 8 bases. Germline trimming cut 4 bases from V and 4 bases from J; bases unmatched to any gene: 8. This CDR3 has 14 amino acids. The germline gives CDR1 SQVTM, CDR2 ANQGSEA. CDR3 protein: CSVGLTGGSYGYTF. The CDR3 DNA sequence: TGCAGCGTTGGACTTACAGGGGGGAGCTATGGCTACACCTTC.

The chain is built from TRBV7-6 and TRBJ2-3, with D perhaps TRBD1 (5 bases). V dropped 5 bases and J dropped 5 bases, with 17 bases sitting between them. CDR3 length equals 15 residues. Germline lookup yields CDR1 SGHVS and CDR2 FNYEAQ. The CDR3 sequence: CASSARSRGRDTQYF. In DNA form, the CDR3 reads TGTGCCAGCAGCGCACGGTCAAGGGGTAGAGATACGCAGTATTTT.

V gene TRBV30 combines with J gene TRBJ2-3, with TRBD2 identical over 11 bases. The germline gives CDR1 GTSNPN, CDR2 SVGIG (reference sequence). V lost 5 bases to trimming and J lost 4 bases; unmatched junction nucleotides: 5. The length of the CDR3 is 14 residues. The CDR3 sequence is CAWGIAGGADTQYF. The CDR3 nucleotides are TGTGCCTGGGGAATAGCGGGGGGGGCAGATACGCAGTATTTT.

V usage is TRBV11-3 and J usage is TRBJ1-1; D gene uncertain. The V gene lost 3 bases and the J gene lost 1 base, with 6 bases spanning the gap. Germline CDR1 SGHNT, CDR2 YENEEA. The CDR3 length is 13 residues. CDR3 nucleotide sequence: TGTGCCAGCAGCTTCGCGGGGAACACTGAAGCTTTCTTT. This gives the protein CASSFAGNTEAFF.

The chain is built from TRBV10-3 and TRBJ1-6; D not resolved. This CDR3 region has 14 residues. CDR1 and CDR2 (germline): ENHRY, SYGVKD. Trimming shortened V by 3 bases and J by 5 bases, and 8 bases separated the two germline ends. The CDR3 loop reads CAISDGRNNSPLHF. The CDR3 bases are TGTGCCATCAGTGATGGCAGAAATAATTCACCCCTCCACTTT.

The rearrangement links TRBV28 to TRBJ2-5, with 7 bases fitting TRBD1. The V and J ends lost 6 bases and 5 bases, in that order; junction bases with no gene match: 6. The CDR3 runs 13 residues. Germline-derived CDR1 and CDR2 are MDHEN and SYDVKM. In nucleotides, the CDR3 is TGTGCCAGCAGAATGACAGGGTTGGAGACCCAGTACTTC. Its translation: CASRMTGLETQYF.

The chain couples TRBV5-1 to TRBJ2-1; D is possibly TRBD2 (7 bases). The germline V gene has CDR1 SGHRS and CDR2 YFSETQ. The CDR3 runs to 14 residues. Trimming took 0 bases from V and 6 from J, leaving 10 bases between them. The CDR3 sequence is CASSLVGGGNEQFF. CDR3 coding DNA: TGCGCCAGCAGCTTGGTGGGAGGGGGCAATGAGCAGTTCTTC. The variable domain in full, completed from reference TRBV5-1 and TRBJ2-1, reads KAGVTQTPRYLIKTRGQQVTLSCSPISGHRSVSWYQQTPGQGLQFLFEYFSETQRNKGNFPGRFSGRQFSNSRSEMNVSTLELGDSALYLCASSLVGGGNEQFFGPGTRLTVL.

This clone was counted a single time. The chain joins TRBV2 to TRBJ2-4; 7 bases are shared with TRBD1. CDR3 length: 14 residues. The germline CDR1 and CDR2 sequences are SNHLY and FYNNEI. V lost 6 bases to trimming and J lost 2 bases; unmatched junction nucleotides: 4. CDR3 region: CASRPTGTKNIQYF. In nucleotides, the CDR3 is TGTGCCAGCAGACCGACAGGGACCAAAAACATTCAGTACTTC.

The chain links TRBV19 to TRBJ2-3; possibly TRBD2 for D (6 bases). The V and J ends lost 1 base and 0 bases respectively, with 8 bases between them. This CDR3 has 15 amino acids. Germline lookup yields CDR1 LNHDA and CDR2 SQIVND (reference sequence). This CDR3 is CASSIGGTSTDTQYF. In nucleotides, the CDR3 is TGTGCCAGTAGTATAGGCGGGACTAGCACAGATACGCAGTATTTT.

This chain connects TRBV4-1 to TRBJ2-2; TRBD1 matches at 9 bases. Germline lookup yields CDR1 MGHRA and CDR2 YSYEKL. V lost 4 bases and J lost 6; bases outside the gene matches: 9. CDR3 size: 16 residues. CDR3 coding DNA: TGCGCCAGCAGCCCCCGGGACAGGGTGGAACCCGGGGAGCTGTTTTTT. It codes for CASSPRDRVEPGELFF.

The chain joins TRBV9 to TRBJ1-1; the D gene is possibly TRBD1 (6 bases). Trimming removed 3 bases at V and 0 bases at J, with 18 bases between. The germline V gene encodes CDR1 SGDLS and CDR2 YYNGEE. The CDR3 runs 17 residues. The CDR3 protein is CASSDHRDRSMNTEAFF. The CDR3 DNA follows: TGTGCCAGCAGCGACCACAGGGATCGCTCCATGAACACTGAAGCTTTCTTT.

This sequence joins TRBV6-6 and TRBJ1-4; 8 bases map to TRBD1. Germline V gene sequence: CDR1 MNHNY, CDR2 SVGAGI (reference sequence). Trimming cost V 2 bases and J 3 bases; bases outside gene matches: 5. This CDR3 is 16 amino acids long. The DNA of the CDR3 is TGTGCCAGCAGTTACCTACAGGGGGGCCCTAATGAAAAACTGTTTTTT. This codes for CASSYLQGGPNEKLFF.